These T cell receptor beta chains were read from a single sample in a study of blood T cell repertoires in COVID-19. Clones were read by immunoSEQ multiplex PCR, and TCRdb kept only the in-frame ones, dropping some. The table lists 150,000 or so clones, less than 90% of them singletons. Sequenced sample: peripheral blood. The receptor source for this set is a man between 60 and 75 years old with acute or convalescent COVID-19. Each CDR3 is given without its conserved first and last residue. The order of the fields is clone size, J gene, V gene, CDR3 protein. The size entry is marked missing in some rows and otherwise reads once, few, many or a size class.

NA | TRBJ2-2 | TRBV15 | ATSRDYEGGATGELF
NA | TRBJ2-6 | TRBV19 | ASRGLAGEGANVLT
NA | TRBJ1-1 | TRBV30 | AWSVRGTVNTEAF
NA | TRBJ2-1 | TRBV2 | ASTDTSLIYNEQF
NA | TRBJ1-1 | TRBV5-1 | ASSLGGTGGTEAF
NA | TRBJ1-2 | TRBV3-1/TRBV3-2 | ASSLIQGAFGYT
NA | TRBJ2-3 | TRBV7-3 | ASSHLGRTDTQY
few | TRBJ2-7 | TRBV5-8 | ASSITSTYEQY
NA | TRBJ1-2 | TRBV6-1 | ASSDTGGSYGYT
NA | TRBJ1-1 | TRBV5-1 | ASSLEGAGTEAF
NA | TRBJ1-5 | TRBV19 | ASSTRDFSNQPQH
NA | TRBJ2-3 | TRBV5-1 | ASRKEGYTDTQY
NA | TRBJ1-1 | TRBV6-5 | ASSQQGGDTEAF
once | TRBJ1-6 | TRBV30 | AWMPLDRGGSPLH
NA | TRBJ1-6 | TRBV30 | AWDNRGKNRNSPLH
NA | TRBJ1-2 | TRBV24-1 | ATSGRGNSLYGYT
NA | TRBJ2-1 | TRBV19 | ASSMVAGGSNEQF
NA | TRBJ1-3 | TRBV3-1/TRBV3-2 | ASSQVQAGNTIY
NA | TRBJ1-2 | TRBV3-1/TRBV3-2 | ASSPATGQGGGYT
NA | TRBJ2-5 | TRBV9 | ASSVAGQETQY
NA | TRBJ1-2 | TRBV6-6 | ASSPAINYGYT
NA | TRBJ2-1 | TRBV6-6 | ASSHGGGYNEQF